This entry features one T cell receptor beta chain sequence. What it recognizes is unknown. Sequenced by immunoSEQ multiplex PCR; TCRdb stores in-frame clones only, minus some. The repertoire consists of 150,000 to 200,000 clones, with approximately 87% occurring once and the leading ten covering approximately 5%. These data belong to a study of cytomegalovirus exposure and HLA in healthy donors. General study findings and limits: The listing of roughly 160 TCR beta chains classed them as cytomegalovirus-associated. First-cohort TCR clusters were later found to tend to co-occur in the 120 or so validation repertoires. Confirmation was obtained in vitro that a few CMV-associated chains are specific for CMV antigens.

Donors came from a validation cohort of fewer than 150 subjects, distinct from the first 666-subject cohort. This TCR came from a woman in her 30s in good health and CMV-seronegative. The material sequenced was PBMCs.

The chain's CDR3 is CASSLVSGGPNYEQYF. CDR3 bases: TGTGCCAGCAGCTTGGTTAGCGGGGGACCGAATTACGAGCAGTACTTC. This chain connects TRBV5-4 to TRBJ2-7; 9 bases agree with TRBD2. The germline V gene encodes CDR1 SGHNT and CDR2 YYREEE (reference sequence). The CDR3 length is 16 residues. V lost 0 bases to trimming and J lost 4 bases; unmatched junction nucleotides: 8.